These T cell receptor beta chains were read from a single sample in a study of T cell responses to AZD1222 COVID-19 vaccine. This table comes from immunoSEQ multiplex PCR, and its TCRdb copy is limited to in-frame clones, with some not included. The table shows approximately 140,000 clones, with 94% occurring only once. Sample: peripheral blood, taken on day 0 of AZD1222 vaccination. The receptors were gathered from an adult in good health. Both conserved end residues are part of each CDR3. A D gene is named only where the DNA matches it firmly. For some rows the clone size is stated as once, few or many, or as a class when expanded; others skip it.

D	V	J	size	CDR3	DNA
-	TRBV29-1	TRBJ1-1	-	CSVEGYREAFF	TGCAGCGTTGAAGGCTACCGTGAAGCTTTCTTT
TRBD1	TRBV5-5	TRBJ2-5	-	CASSLLGGQGAAETQYF	TGTGCCAGCAGCTTGTTGGGCGGGCAGGGGGCCGCAGAGACCCAGTACTTC
-	TRBV20-1	TRBJ2-1	-	CSASEYEQFF	TGCAGTGCTAGTGAGTATGAGCAGTTCTTC
TRBD2	TRBV4-2	TRBJ2-4	-	CASSQEGNGASGGRNIQYF	TGTGCCAGCAGCCAAGAGGGGAACGGGGCTAGCGGGGGCCGAAACATTCAGTACTTC
TRBD1	TRBV5-5	TRBJ1-1	-	CASSPDRALEAFF	TGTGCCAGCAGCCCGGACAGGGCGCTTGAAGCTTTCTTT
TRBD1	TRBV29-1	TRBJ1-5	-	CSVETGVGQPQHF	TGCAGCGTTGAGACAGGGGTGGGTCAGCCCCAGCATTTT
-	TRBV18	TRBJ1-6	once	CASSPGTGDSPLHF	TGTGCCAGCTCACCAGGGACGGGGGATTCACCCCTCCACTTT
-	TRBV5-1	TRBJ1-2	-	CASSLEWGPRIYGYTF	TGCGCCAGCAGCTTGGAGTGGGGACCCAGGATCTATGGCTACACCTTC
-	TRBV7-3	TRBJ2-5	-	CASSRTIGETQYF	TGTGCCAGCAGCCGGACTATTGGAGAGACCCAGTACTTC
-	TRBV28	TRBJ1-1	-	CASSPNPGDTEAFF	TGTGCCAGCAGCCCGAACCCAGGGGACACTGAAGCTTTCTTT
-	TRBV10-3	TRBJ2-2	-	CAIRGPRPNTGELFF	TGTGCCATCCGGGGCCCCAGGCCGAACACCGGGGAGCTGTTTTTT
-	TRBV7-2	TRBJ1-4	-	CASSLAETSEKLFF	TGTGCCAGCAGCTTAGCCGAGACTAGTGAAAAACTGTTTTTT
TRBD1	TRBV7-2	TRBJ2-2	-	CASSPGQRTGELFF	TGTGCCAGCAGCCCGGGACAGCGCACCGGGGAGCTGTTTTTT
-	TRBV11-2	TRBJ1-2	-	CASSATGTANYGYTF	TGTGCCAGCAGCGCGACCGGGACCGCTAACTATGGCTACACCTTC
-	TRBV4-3	TRBJ1-1	-	CASSPHWGGIMNTEAFF	TGCGCCAGCAGCCCCCACTGGGGGGGAATTATGAACACTGAAGCTTTCTTT
-	TRBV19	TRBJ1-1	-	CASSGPFASGEAFF	TGTGCCAGTAGTGGGCCGTTTGCGTCAGGCGAAGCTTTCTTT
-	TRBV6-6	TRBJ2-5	once	CASTTRQSVYF	TGTGCCAGCACCACAAGACAATCGGTGTACTTC
-	TRBV7-8	TRBJ1-6	-	CASSLSLGGIGISYNSPLHF	TGTGCCAGCAGCTTATCTCTGGGAGGGATTGGGATCTCCTATAATTCACCCCTCCACTTT
TRBD2	TRBV11-2	TRBJ2-5	-	CASSLTAGGRVQETQYF	TGTGCCAGCAGCTTAACAGCGGGGGGGCGCGTTCAAGAGACCCAGTACTTC
-	TRBV18	TRBJ2-3	-	CASSPRRDSLADTQYF	TGTGCCAGCTCACCACGCAGGGACTCTTTGGCAGATACGCAGTATTTT
-	TRBV20-1	TRBJ1-2	-	CSAGWWDGYTF	TGCAGTGCTGGATGGTGGGATGGCTACACCTTC
-	TRBV6-5	TRBJ1-5	-	CASSYREGNQPQHF	TGTGCCAGCAGTTACAGGGAAGGAAATCAGCCCCAGCATTTT
-	TRBV19	TRBJ1-2	-	CASSYDSANYGYTF	TGTGCCAGTAGTTATGACAGTGCTAACTATGGCTACACCTTC
TRBD1	TRBV5-1	TRBJ1-1	once	CASSSTGGTEAFF	TGCGCCAGCAGTTCTACAGGGGGCACTGAAGCTTTCTTT
-	TRBV18	TRBJ1-4	-	CASSQGINEKLFF	TGTGCCAGCTCACAAGGGATTAATGAAAAACTGTTTTTT
-	TRBV28	TRBJ1-5	-	CASRARDQPQHF	TGTGCCAGCAGGGCCCGGGATCAGCCCCAGCATTTT
-	TRBV2	TRBJ1-2	once	CASSEVSASYGYTF	TGTGCCAGCAGTGAAGTATCGGCGTCCTATGGCTACACCTTC
-	TRBV9	TRBJ2-1	-	CASSVGSTDNEQFF	TGTGCCAGCAGCGTAGGGAGCACCGACAATGAGCAGTTCTTC
-	TRBV5-1	TRBJ2-3	-	CASSKDPNTDTQYF	TGCGCCAGCAGCAAGGACCCAAACACAGATACGCAGTATTTT
-	TRBV5-1	TRBJ1-2	once	CASSPQTDNYGYTF	TGCGCCAGCAGTCCCCAGACGGATAACTATGGCTACACCTTC
TRBD2	TRBV7-6	TRBJ2-1	-	CASSLAGSYNEQFF	TGTGCCAGCAGCCTAGCGGGGTCCTACAATGAGCAGTTCTTC
TRBD1	TRBV9	TRBJ2-1	-	CASSRALGQGTNNEQFF	TGTGCCAGCAGCAGAGCACTGGGACAGGGCACAAACAATGAGCAGTTCTTC
-	TRBV21-1	TRBJ2-3	-	CASSVAGGTDTQYF	-
-	TRBV6-1	TRBJ1-2	-	CASSGWDRRMGYGYTF	TGTGCCAGCAGTGGCTGGGACCGGAGGATGGGCTATGGCTACACCTTC
TRBD2	TRBV7-9	TRBJ2-5	-	CASGGGQETQYF	TGTGCCAGCGGGGGGGGTCAAGAGACCCAGTACTTC
TRBD1	TRBV19	TRBJ1-1	-	CASSIGTGIDTEAFF	TGTGCCAGTAGTATAGGGACAGGGATAGACACTGAAGCTTTCTTT
-	TRBV7-9	TRBJ1-6	-	CASSLDFYNSPLHF	TGTGCCAGCAGCTTAGACTTCTATAATTCACCCCTCCACTTT
-	TRBV3-1/TRBV3-2	TRBJ2-2	-	CASSQDLGRGSNTGELFF	TGTGCCAGCAGCCAAGATTTGGGCAGGGGCTCGAACACCGGGGAGCTGTTTTTT
-	TRBV6-1	TRBJ2-5	once	CASSEIWGSSETQYF	TGTGCCAGCAGTGAAATTTGGGGCAGCTCGGAGACCCAGTACTTC
-	TRBV6-5	TRBJ1-2	-	CASSPTQGSYGYTF	TGTGCCAGCAGTCCGACACAGGGTTCCTATGGCTACACCTTC
-	TRBV7-9	TRBJ1-3	-	CASTYFLTGRSGNTIYF	TGTGCCAGCACCTATTTCCTCACAGGTCGCTCTGGAAACACCATATATTTT
-	TRBV14	TRBJ1-2	-	CASSQGIRSRTQNNYGYTF	TGTGCCAGCAGCCAAGGAATCCGGAGCCGAACTCAAAATAACTATGGCTACACCTTC
TRBD2	TRBV5-4	TRBJ2-1	-	CASSLGLAGDEQFF	TGTGCCAGCAGCTTGGGGCTAGCGGGAGATGAGCAGTTCTTC
TRBD1	TRBV19	TRBJ1-2	-	CASTTTGGDYGYTF	TGTGCCAGTACCACGACAGGGGGAGACTATGGCTACACCTTC
-	TRBV18	TRBJ1-4	-	CASSPRSQPNEKLFF	TGTGCCAGCTCACCACGGTCACAGCCTAATGAAAAACTGTTTTTT
TRBD1	TRBV7-6	TRBJ2-2	once	CASSSDRRDTGELFF	TGTGCCAGCAGCTCGGACAGGAGAGACACCGGGGAGCTGTTTTTT
-	TRBV6-2/TRBV6-3	TRBJ1-4	-	CASSNSGKLFF	TGTGCCAGCAGTAACAGTGGAAAACTGTTTTTT
-	TRBV6-4	TRBJ2-3	-	CASSDAAEDTQYF	TGTGCCAGCAGTGACGCGGCGGAAGATACGCAGTATTTT
TRBD2	TRBV18	TRBJ2-5	-	CASSPRSGTSDIQETQYF	TGTGCCAGCTCACCCCGCTCCGGGACTAGCGATATACAAGAGACCCAGTACTTC
-	TRBV6-5	TRBJ1-1	-	CASSYSTGTINTEAFF	TGTGCCAGCAGTTATTCTACCGGGACAATAAACACTGAAGCTTTCTTT
TRBD1	TRBV5-1	TRBJ2-1	-	CASSSTGPYNEQFF	TGCGCCAGCAGCTCGACAGGGCCCTACAATGAGCAGTTCTTC
-	TRBV4-1	TRBJ1-5	-	CASSQGGAGYQPQHF	TGCGCCAGCAGCCAAGGTGGGGCGGGTTATCAGCCCCAGCATTTT
-	TRBV7-2	TRBJ1-1	-	CASSLVWDTEAFF	TGTGCCAGCAGCTTAGTCTGGGACACTGAAGCTTTCTTT
-	TRBV6-5	TRBJ2-6	-	CASSLTPNSGANVLTF	TGTGCCAGCAGTTTGACACCAAACTCTGGGGCCAACGTCCTGACTTTC
-	TRBV19	TRBJ1-5	-	CASSGQSNQPQHF	TGTGCCAGTTCCGGACAGAGCAATCAGCCCCAGCATTTT
-	TRBV11-2	TRBJ1-5	-	CASSLVLGPNQPQHF	TGTGCCAGCAGCTTAGTGTTGGGCCCCAATCAGCCCCAGCATTTT
-	TRBV7-9	TRBJ1-2	-	CASSFGANYGYTF	TGTGCCAGCAGCTTTGGGGCTAACTATGGCTACACCTTC
TRBD1	TRBV30	TRBJ1-2	-	CAWWGFSGTVGYTF	TGTGCCTGGTGGGGGTTTTCCGGGACAGTTGGCTACACCTTC
TRBD2	TRBV2	TRBJ2-3	once	CASKREGAEGNTQYF	TGTGCCAGTAAGCGGGAGGGGGCTGAGGGGAATACGCAGTATTTT
TRBD2	TRBV5-1	TRBJ2-3	-	CASSLSRLAGGVSTDTQYF	TGCGCCAGCAGCCTTTCAAGACTAGCGGGGGGCGTAAGCACAGATACGCAGTATTTT